This TCR beta chain was profiled in a study of blood T cells in healthy people across ages. A second roughly 6 to 11 cycle PCR used barcoded and J-beta primers. Using its own MiXCR run on the 5' RACE reads, TCRdb lists one record per CDR3 protein. The sample comprises approximately 880,000 distinct CDR3 sequences, around 49% of which are singletons, and roughly an eighth rests with the top ten. Trimming stripped 6 bases from V and 0 bases from J, with 14 bases between. Germline V gives CDR1 DFQATT, CDR2 SNEGSKA (reference sequence). The CDR3 totals 14 residues. The rearrangement links TRBV20-1 to TRBJ1-2; D is possibly TRBD1 (5 bases). Sequenced sample: blood. The TCR comes from a man aged 25 to 45 in good health. The CDR3 here is CSAYGAATNYGYTF. CDR3 coding DNA: TGCAGTGCCTACGGGGCCGCCACTAACTATGGCTACACCTTC.